This T cell receptor beta chain was retrieved from a study of CD8+CD57+ T cells in acquired aplastic anemia. This clonotype showed up just a few times. The germline gives CDR1 MNHNY, CDR2 SVGAGI (reference sequence). V lost 2 bases to trimming and J lost 4 bases; unmatched junction nucleotides: 2. The CDR3 covers 15 residues. Researchers used genomic DNA as the template to profile TCR beta VDJ and CDR3. TCRdb reprocessed the reads via MiXCR and lists one record per CDR3 protein. The sample has some 190,000 distinct CDR3 sequences, 46% seen once; the top ten hold 2.9%. The specimen was sorted CD4+, CD8+, or CD8+CD57+ T cells (not recorded which) from PBMCs. This clonotype originated in a human donor in good health. The rearrangement joins TRBV6-6 to TRBJ2-1; 10 bases agree with TRBD2. In nucleotides, the CDR3 is TGTGCCAGCAGTTACAAACTAGCGGGGTACAATGAGCAGTTCTTC. This codes for CASSYKLAGYNEQFF.